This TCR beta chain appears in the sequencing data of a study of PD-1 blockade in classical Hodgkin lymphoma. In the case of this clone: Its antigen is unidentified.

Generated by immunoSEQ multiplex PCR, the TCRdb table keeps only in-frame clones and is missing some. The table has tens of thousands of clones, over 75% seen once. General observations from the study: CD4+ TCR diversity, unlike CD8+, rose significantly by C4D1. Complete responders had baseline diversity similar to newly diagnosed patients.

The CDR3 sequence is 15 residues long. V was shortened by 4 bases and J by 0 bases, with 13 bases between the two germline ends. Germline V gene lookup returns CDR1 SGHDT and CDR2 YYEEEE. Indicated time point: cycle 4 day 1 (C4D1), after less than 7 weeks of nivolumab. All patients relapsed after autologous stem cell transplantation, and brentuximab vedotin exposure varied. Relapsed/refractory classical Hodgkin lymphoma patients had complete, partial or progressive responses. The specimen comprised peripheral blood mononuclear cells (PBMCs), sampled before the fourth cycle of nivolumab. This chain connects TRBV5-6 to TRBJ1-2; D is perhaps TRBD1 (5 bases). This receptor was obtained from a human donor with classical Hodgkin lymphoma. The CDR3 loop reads CASSHGTEANYGYTF. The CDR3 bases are TGTGCCAGCAGCCACGGGACGGAAGCTAACTATGGCTACACCTTC.